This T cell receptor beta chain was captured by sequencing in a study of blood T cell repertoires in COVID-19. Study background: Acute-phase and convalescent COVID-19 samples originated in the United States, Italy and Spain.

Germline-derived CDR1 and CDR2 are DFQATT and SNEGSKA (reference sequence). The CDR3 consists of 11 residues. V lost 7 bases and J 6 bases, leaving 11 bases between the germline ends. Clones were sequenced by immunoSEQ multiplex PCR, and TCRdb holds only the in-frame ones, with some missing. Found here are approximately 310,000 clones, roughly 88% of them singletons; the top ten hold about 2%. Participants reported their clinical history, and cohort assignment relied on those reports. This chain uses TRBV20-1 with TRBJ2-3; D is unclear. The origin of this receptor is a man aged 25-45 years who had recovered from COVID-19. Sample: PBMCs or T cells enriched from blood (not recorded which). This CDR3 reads CSGPTGDTQYF. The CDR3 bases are TGCAGTGGTCCGACCGGGGATACGCAGTATTTT.